This passage covers 4 T cell receptor beta chains from one sample sequenced in a study of T cell responses to AZD1222 COVID-19 vaccine. The data were produced by immunoSEQ multiplex PCR, yet TCRdb's version contains in-frame clones alone and is incomplete. The sample consists of around 100,000 clones, 91% of them appearing once. Material: peripheral blood, obtained on day 0 of AZD1222 vaccination. These receptors were taken from an adult in good health.

V and J are TRBV29-1 and TRBJ2-1; D ambiguous. The CDR3 sequence is 13 residues long. Germline V gene data show CDR1 as SQVTM and CDR2 as ANQGSEA. Deletions cut 0 bases from V and 8 bases from J, with 11 bases between. This CDR3 is CSVEDPGRDEQFF. The CDR3 bases are TGCAGCGTTGAAGATCCCGGGCGCGATGAGCAGTTCTTC.

The CDR3 loop reads CASRRGRTEAFF. CDR3 DNA: TGTGCCAGCAGACGGGGACGGACTGAAGCTTTCTTT. The V call is TRBV27, the J call TRBJ1-1; a possible D gene is TRBD1 (5 bases). Germline values: CDR1 MNHEY, CDR2 SMNVEV (reference sequence). CDR3 length equals 12 residues. V lost 6 bases and J 5 bases, leaving 10 bases between the germline ends.

This clone was counted once. The chain recombines TRBV6-5 with TRBJ1-1; no firm D call. The CDR3 runs 14 residues. CDR1 is MNHEY and CDR2 is SVGAGI in the germline V gene. The V end was cut by 8 bases, the J end by 1 base, with 14 bases between. The DNA of the CDR3 is TGTGCCAGCTTATATCTTTGGGGGAACACTGAAGCTTTCTTT. Translating it yields CASLYLWGNTEAFF.

The rearrangement links TRBV28 to TRBJ2-7; possibly TRBD2 for D (6 bases). In germline, CDR1 is MDHEN, CDR2 SYDVKM. The CDR3 covers 17 residues. V was trimmed by 2 bases and J by 2 bases, leaving 19 bases between them. CDR3 loop: CASSLRLSPGVPYEQYF. In DNA, the CDR3 is TGTGCCAGCAGTTTAAGGCTGAGTCCGGGGGTTCCCTACGAGCAGTACTTC.